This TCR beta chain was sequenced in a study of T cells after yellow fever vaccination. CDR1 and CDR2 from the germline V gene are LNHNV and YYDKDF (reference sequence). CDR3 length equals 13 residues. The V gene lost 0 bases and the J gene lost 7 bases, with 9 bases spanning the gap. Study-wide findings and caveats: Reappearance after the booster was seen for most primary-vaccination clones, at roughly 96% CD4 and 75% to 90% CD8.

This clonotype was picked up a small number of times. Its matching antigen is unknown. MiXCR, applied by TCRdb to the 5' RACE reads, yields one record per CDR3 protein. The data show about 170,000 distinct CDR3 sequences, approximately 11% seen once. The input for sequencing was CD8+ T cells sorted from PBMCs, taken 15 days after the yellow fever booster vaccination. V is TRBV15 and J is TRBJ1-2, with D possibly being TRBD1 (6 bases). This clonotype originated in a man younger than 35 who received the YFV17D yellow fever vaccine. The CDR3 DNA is TGTGCCACCAGCAGAGATAACAGGGTTGGCTACACCTTC. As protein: CATSRDNRVGYTF. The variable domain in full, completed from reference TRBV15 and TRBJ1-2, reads DAMVIQNPRYQVTQFGKPVTLSCSQTLNHNVMYWYQQKSSQAPKLLFHYYDKDFNNEADTPDNFQSRRPNTSFCFLDIRSPGLGDTAMYLCATSRDNRVGYTFGSGTRLTVV.